These T cell receptor beta chains were read from a single sample in a study of response to subunit inactivated influenza vaccine. A single record per CDR3 protein comes from TCRdb applying MiXCR to the RT-PCR reads. The sample carries 630,000 or so distinct CDR3 sequences, approximately 14% recorded once. Sequenced material: PBMCs from blood, taken roughly 12 days after vaccination. These receptors were obtained from a man aged 50 to 59 who received an inactivated influenza vaccine. The CDR3 runs from the conserved cysteine through the conserved F or W. Fields, in order: D gene, clone size, J gene, V gene, CDR3 protein, CDR3 DNA. D genes are given only for firm matches. Clone size, where shown, is once, few, many, or a class for clones that have expanded.

D gene: TRBD2
clone size: NA
J gene: TRBJ2-1
V gene: TRBV7-2
CDR3 protein: CASSLSAGAYNEQFF
CDR3 DNA: TGTGCCAGCAGCTTAAGTGCGGGAGCTTACAATGAGCAGTTCTTC

D gene: TRBD2
clone size: few
J gene: TRBJ2-1
V gene: TRBV28
CDR3 protein: CASKAGVYNEQFF
CDR3 DNA: TGTGCCAGCAAAGCGGGGGTATACAATGAGCAGTTCTTC

D gene: TRBD1
clone size: NA
J gene: TRBJ2-7
V gene: TRBV5-6
CDR3 protein: CASSRTYGTVPYEQYF
CDR3 DNA: TGTGCCAGCAGCAGGACGTATGGGACAGTTCCCTACGAGCAGTACTTC

D gene: TRBD2
clone size: NA
J gene: TRBJ2-5
V gene: TRBV7-2
CDR3 protein: CASSPTGGRAVTQYF
CDR3 DNA: TGTGCCAGCAGCCCCACAGGCGGGAGGGCGGTGACCCAGTACTTC

D gene: NA
clone size: few
J gene: TRBJ2-5
V gene: TRBV20-1
CDR3 protein: CSANLRGIETQYF
CDR3 DNA: TGCAGTGCTAACCTCAGGGGTATAGAGACCCAGTACTTC

D gene: NA
clone size: NA
J gene: TRBJ2-7
V gene: TRBV9
CDR3 protein: CASISPPHEQYF
CDR3 DNA: TGTGCCAGCATCTCCCCCCCGCACGAGCAGTACTTC

D gene: NA
clone size: few
J gene: TRBJ2-5
V gene: TRBV20-1
CDR3 protein: CSAHPRGAVQETQYF
CDR3 DNA: TGCAGTGCTCATCCCCGAGGCGCGGTTCAAGAGACCCAGTACTTC

D gene: TRBD2
clone size: few
J gene: TRBJ2-2
V gene: TRBV5-1
CDR3 protein: CASRLTSGGSTGELFF
CDR3 DNA: TGCGCCAGCAGATTGACTAGCGGGGGGTCGACCGGGGAGCTGTTTTTT

D gene: NA
clone size: NA
J gene: TRBJ2-5
V gene: TRBV6-5
CDR3 protein: CASSYSQGSKETQYF
CDR3 DNA: TGTGCCAGCAGTTACTCCCAGGGGTCGAAGGAGACCCAGTACTTC

D gene: TRBD1
clone size: NA
J gene: TRBJ1-5
V gene: TRBV6-2/TRBV6-3
CDR3 protein: CASSKDRGYNQPQHF
CDR3 DNA: TGTGCCAGCAGTAAGGACAGGGGGTACAATCAGCCCCAGCATTTT

D gene: NA
clone size: few
J gene: TRBJ1-1
V gene: TRBV7-2
CDR3 protein: CASSLGSVNTEAFF
CDR3 DNA: TGTGCCAGCAGCTTAGGGTCCGTAAACACTGAAGCTTTCTTT

D gene: TRBD1
clone size: NA
J gene: TRBJ1-1
V gene: TRBV29-1
CDR3 protein: CSVGTGFNTEAFF
CDR3 DNA: TGCAGCGTAGGGACAGGGTTTAACACTGAAGCTTTCTTT

D gene: NA
clone size: NA
J gene: TRBJ1-2
V gene: TRBV20-1
CDR3 protein: CSARQGRMGGYTF
CDR3 DNA: TGCAGTGCTAGACAGGGGCGCATGGGTGGCTACACCTTC

D gene: NA
clone size: few
J gene: TRBJ2-1
V gene: TRBV6-2/TRBV6-3
CDR3 protein: CASSSGTFNEQFF
CDR3 DNA: TGTGCCAGCAGTTCCGGGACTTTTAATGAGCAGTTCTTC

D gene: NA
clone size: few
J gene: TRBJ2-5
V gene: TRBV7-9
CDR3 protein: CASSPFNTEETQYF
CDR3 DNA: TGTGCCAGCAGCCCCTTCAATACAGAAGAGACCCAGTACTTC

D gene: NA
clone size: NA
J gene: TRBJ2-5
V gene: TRBV20-1
CDR3 protein: CSAPGPGVETQYF
CDR3 DNA: TGCAGTGCCCCCGGCCCGGGGGTAGAGACCCAGTACTTC

D gene: NA
clone size: few
J gene: TRBJ2-3
V gene: TRBV11-3
CDR3 protein: CASSRGGPTDTQYF
CDR3 DNA: TGTGCCAGCAGCCGAGGGGGGCCCACAGATACGCAGTATTTT

D gene: NA
clone size: NA
J gene: TRBJ2-7
V gene: TRBV3-1
CDR3 protein: CASSHGHTYEQYF
CDR3 DNA: TGTGCCAGCAGCCACGGACATACCTACGAGCAGTACTTC

D gene: NA
clone size: few
J gene: TRBJ2-2
V gene: TRBV5-5
CDR3 protein: CASSQTQGQGGNGELFF
CDR3 DNA: TGTGCCAGCAGCCAAACTCAAGGACAGGGAGGGAACGGGGAGCTGTTTTTT

D gene: NA
clone size: NA
J gene: TRBJ2-3
V gene: TRBV20-1
CDR3 protein: CSAVHRVATDTQYF
CDR3 DNA: TGCAGTGCCGTCCACAGGGTTGCCACAGATACGCAGTATTTT

D gene: NA
clone size: NA
J gene: TRBJ2-6
V gene: TRBV6-2/TRBV6-3
CDR3 protein: CASFSMGSGANVLTF
CDR3 DNA: TGTGCCAGCTTCAGTATGGGCTCTGGGGCCAACGTCCTGACTTTC

D gene: TRBD2
clone size: NA
J gene: TRBJ2-7
V gene: TRBV5-1
CDR3 protein: CASRYSGTSSSEQYF
CDR3 DNA: TGCGCCAGCAGATACTCCGGGACTAGTTCGTCCGAGCAGTACTTC

D gene: NA
clone size: few
J gene: TRBJ2-2
V gene: TRBV10-1
CDR3 protein: CASSGTAATNTGELFF
CDR3 DNA: TGCGCCAGCAGTGGGACAGCCGCTACGAACACCGGGGAGCTGTTTTTT

D gene: NA
clone size: NA
J gene: TRBJ1-5
V gene: TRBV12-3/TRBV12-4
CDR3 protein: CASTRGGSSNQPQHF
CDR3 DNA: TGTGCCAGCACCCGAGGCGGCAGTAGCAATCAGCCCCAGCATTTT

D gene: TRBD1
clone size: few
J gene: TRBJ2-2
V gene: TRBV2
CDR3 protein: CASSRDRQNTGELFF
CDR3 DNA: TGTGCCAGCAGTCGGGACAGACAGAACACCGGGGAGCTGTTTTTT

D gene: TRBD2
clone size: NA
J gene: TRBJ2-3
V gene: TRBV20-1
CDR3 protein: CSARDGRGYTQYF
CDR3 DNA: TGCAGTGCTAGAGATGGGCGGGGGTATACGCAGTATTTT

D gene: NA
clone size: many
J gene: TRBJ2-4
V gene: TRBV12-3/TRBV12-4
CDR3 protein: CASSLATSGGVKNIQYF
CDR3 DNA: TGTGCCAGCAGTTTGGCGACTAGTGGCGGGGTAAAAAACATTCAGTACTTC

D gene: TRBD2
clone size: NA
J gene: TRBJ2-1
V gene: TRBV7-7
CDR3 protein: CASSLGASGGALDEQFF
CDR3 DNA: TGTGCTAGCAGCTTAGGGGCTAGCGGGGGGGCCCTCGATGAGCAGTTCTTC

D gene: NA
clone size: few
J gene: TRBJ2-3
V gene: TRBV20-1
CDR3 protein: CSARRGQDTQYF
CDR3 DNA: TGCAGTGCTAGACGAGGGCAAGATACGCAGTATTTT

D gene: TRBD1
clone size: NA
J gene: TRBJ2-3
V gene: TRBV20-1
CDR3 protein: CSARNRGNTDTQYF
CDR3 DNA: TGCAGTGCTAGAAACAGGGGGAACACAGATACGCAGTATTTT